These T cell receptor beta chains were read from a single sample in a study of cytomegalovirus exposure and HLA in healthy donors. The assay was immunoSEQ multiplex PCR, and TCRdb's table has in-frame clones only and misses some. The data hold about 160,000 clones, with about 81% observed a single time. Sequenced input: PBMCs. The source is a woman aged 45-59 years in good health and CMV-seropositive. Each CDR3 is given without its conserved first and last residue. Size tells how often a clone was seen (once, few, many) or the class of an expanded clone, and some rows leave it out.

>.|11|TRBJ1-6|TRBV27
ATGSSYNSPLH
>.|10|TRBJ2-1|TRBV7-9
SSSVDNNEQF
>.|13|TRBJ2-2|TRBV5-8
ASSSGQGNTGELF
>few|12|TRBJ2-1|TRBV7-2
ASSWRGGYNEQF
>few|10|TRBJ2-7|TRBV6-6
ASSRTEGEQY
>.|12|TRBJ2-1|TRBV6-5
ASSLAGGVAEQF
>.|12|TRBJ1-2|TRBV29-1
SVKNAGGWDGYT
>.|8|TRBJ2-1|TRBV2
ASSDDEQF
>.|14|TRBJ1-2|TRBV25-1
ASSASTTGYLWGYT
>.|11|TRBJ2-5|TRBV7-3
ASSLTVGETQY